These 14 T cell receptor beta chains were sequenced from one sample in a study of blood T cell repertoires in COVID-19. Profiled with immunoSEQ multiplex PCR; TCRdb holds only in-frame clones, not every one. The sample shows 250,000 to 350,000 clones, roughly 87% of them seen only once. The sample taken for sequencing was PBMCs or T cells enriched from blood (not recorded which). All receptors come from a woman aged 40 to 55 who had recovered from COVID-19.

The CDR3 is CASSPPNQAETQYF. The CDR3 DNA reads TGTGCCAGCAGCCCCCCAAACCAAGCGGAGACCCAGTACTTC. V is TRBV7-2 and J is TRBJ2-5, with D uncertain. Germline CDR1 and CDR2: SGHTA and FQGNSA. Trimming took 5 bases from V and 5 from J, leaving 15 bases between them. The CDR3 spans 14 residues.

The chain links TRBV5-1 to TRBJ1-2; D unclear. Germline loops: CDR1 SGHRS, CDR2 YFSETQ. The V end was cut by 1 base, the J end by 6 bases, with 10 bases between. The CDR3 length is 13 residues. The chain's CDR3 is CASSLSFGDGYTF. The CDR3 bases are TGCGCCAGCAGCTTGTCGTTCGGAGATGGCTACACCTTC.

The rearrangement uses TRBV18 and TRBJ1-2; D call uncertain. This CDR3 contains 12 residues. CDR1 and CDR2 from the germline V gene are KGHSH and LQKENI. Trimming took off 2 bases at V and 6 bases at J, with 7 bases between the two ends. CDR3 protein: CASSPTAHGYTF. The CDR3 nucleotides are TGTGCCAGCTCACCAACAGCTCATGGCTACACCTTC.

This clone is a singleton in its sample. The genes are TRBV28 and TRBJ1-3; D is unclear. Trimming took off 2 bases at V and 2 bases at J, with 4 bases between the two ends. The germline V gene encodes CDR1 MDHEN and CDR2 SYDVKM. This CDR3 comprises 13 residues. The CDR3 DNA sequence: TGTGCCAGCAGTTTAGCAGCTGGAAACACCATATATTTT. It is translated as CASSLAAGNTIYF.

This clone was counted a single time. The chain has TRBV6-2 or TRBV6-3 and TRBJ2-1; 10 bases map to TRBD2. Trimming at V came to 2 bases and at J to 2 bases, leaving 12 bases not matched to a gene. CDR3 length: 19 residues. Germline CDR1 MNHEY, CDR2 SVGEGT. In DNA form, the CDR3 reads TGTGCCAGCAGTTACCGACTAGCGGGCTTAGGGAGGACCTACAATGAGCAGTTCTTC. It yields the protein CASSYRLAGLGRTYNEQFF.

The CDR3, as DNA: TGTGCCAGCAGCTTAGCGCAGGAAGGTGAGCAGTACTTC. This translates into CASSLAQEGEQYF. The chain combines TRBV7-8 with TRBJ2-7; D ambiguous. CDR3 size: 13 residues. The germline V and J ends were trimmed by 0 bases and 7 bases, with 10 bases remaining between them. Germline V gene lookup returns CDR1 SGHVS and CDR2 FQNEAQ.

This clone was found once. The chain is built from TRBV28 and TRBJ1-1, with TRBD1 matching 7 bases. There are 15 residues in the CDR3. V gave up 2 bases and J gave up 4 bases; unmatched junction bases: 7. CDR1 MDHEN and CDR2 SYDVKM come from the germline V gene. CDR3 DNA: TGTGCCAGCAGTTTAAACCCCAGGGGGGTCACTGAAGCTTTCTTT. It is translated as CASSLNPRGVTEAFF.

The V call is TRBV10-3, the J call TRBJ2-1; TRBD1 is a possible D gene (5 bases). The CDR3 contains 13 residues. Germline loops: CDR1 ENHRY, CDR2 SYGVKD. Trimming took 10 bases from V and 5 from J, leaving 15 bases between them. CDR3 nucleotides: TGTGCCACCTCGATCAGGACAAACAATGAGCAGTTCTTC. Its protein is CATSIRTNNEQFF.

The rearrangement links TRBV7-9 to TRBJ2-7; TRBD2 aligns across 9 bases. The CDR3 runs to 15 residues. In germline, CDR1 is SEHNR, CDR2 FQNEAQ (reference sequence). V lost 1 base, J lost 6 bases, and 7 bases stayed unmatched. The CDR3 region has the DNA TGTGCCAGCAGCTTAGTGGCGGGAGGGCCTCGCGAGCAGTACTTC. Its protein is CASSLVAGGPREQYF.

A note on this clone: A read error may account for a junction end that differs from germline. V gene TRBV5-4 combines with J gene TRBJ2-1, with 10 bases aligning to TRBD1. The germline CDR1 and CDR2 sequences are SGHNT and YYREEE (reference sequence). The CDR3 loop spans 17 amino acids. CDR3 nucleotides: TGTGCCAGCACCTTGGGGATTGATGGGACAGGGGATGGTGAGCAGTTCTTC. Translation gives CASTLGIDGTGDGEQFF.

V is TRBV27 and J is TRBJ1-5; tentative D call: TRBD1 (6 bases). Germline V CDR1 and CDR2: MNHEY, SMNVEV (reference sequence). The CDR3 length is 13 residues. V lost 6 bases and J lost 4, with 10 bases in between. In DNA, the CDR3 is TGTGCCAGCAGCAGACAGGCAAATCAGCCCCAGCATTTT. Protein: CASSRQANQPQHF.

The chain recombines TRBV18 with TRBJ2-2; 8 bases line up with TRBD2. Per germline, CDR1 KGHSH and CDR2 LQKENI. Unmatched junction bases numbered 6, after V lost 5 bases and J lost 4 bases. The CDR3 extends over 15 amino acids. The CDR3 DNA is TGTGCCAGCTCATCGGGGGGGGCCAGCACCGGGGAGCTGTTTTTT. Protein sequence: CASSSGGASTGELFF.

The chain uses TRBV25-1 and TRBJ1-2; D unresolved. Germline CDR1 MGHDK, CDR2 SYGVNS. CDR3 length equals 13 residues. The germline V and J ends were trimmed by 6 bases and 7 bases, with 15 bases remaining between them. The CDR3 bases are TGTGCCAGCAGCGCTACGGGAGGACTTGGCTACACCTTC. Its translation: CASSATGGLGYTF.

This clone was counted between two and nine times. V is TRBV11-3 and J is TRBJ2-5; D is unresolved. V was clipped by 2 bases and J by 1 base, with 5 bases between them. The CDR3 contains 13 residues. Germline assignment: CDR1 SGHNT and CDR2 YENEEA. The CDR3 DNA sequence: TGTGCCAGCAGCTTAAACAGCCAAGAGACCCAGTACTTC. It specifies CASSLNSQETQYF.